This is a list of T cell receptor beta chains from one sample in a study of Graves' ophthalmopathy and Graves' hyperthyroidism. Via MiXCR, TCRdb re-called the multiplex PCR reads, giving one row per CDR3 protein. Of around 600,000 distinct CDR3 sequences detected, about 41% appear once; the ten largest clones hold over 2.5%. Sequencing input: peripheral blood. These receptors originate from an adult man with Graves' ophthalmopathy. CDR3s include the opening cysteine and the closing phenylalanine or tryptophan. Each record gives: V gene, CDR3 length, clone size, D gene, J gene, CDR3 DNA, CDR3 protein. A D gene is named only where the DNA matches it firmly. Only some rows state a clone size, as once, few, many or a class for expanded clones.

v_gene: TRBV29-1; len: 14; abundance: many; d_gene: TRBD1; j_gene: TRBJ1-1; CDR3nt: TGCAGCGTCCGGCTTTCGGGACAGGGAGGTCTAGCTTTCTTT; CDR3aa: CSVRLSGQGGLAFF
v_gene: TRBV9; len: 13; abundance: many; d_gene: .; j_gene: TRBJ2-5; CDR3nt: TGTGCCAGCAGCGGGGACACCGGCGAGACCCAGTACTTC; CDR3aa: CASSGDTGETQYF
v_gene: TRBV10-3; len: 14; abundance: .; d_gene: TRBD1; j_gene: TRBJ1-2; CDR3nt: TGTGCCATCAGTGCGGGACAGGGGCAAGAGAGCTACACCTTC; CDR3aa: CAISAGQGQESYTF
v_gene: TRBV29-1; len: 11; abundance: .; d_gene: .; j_gene: TRBJ2-2; CDR3nt: TGCAGCTTATCAAGGGCCGGGGAGCTGTTTTTT; CDR3aa: CSLSRAGELFF
v_gene: TRBV5-1; len: 12; abundance: .; d_gene: .; j_gene: TRBJ1-1; CDR3nt: TGCGCCAGCACCGCCGGGGGGGTCGAAGCTTTCTTT; CDR3aa: CASTAGGVEAFF
v_gene: TRBV9; len: 20; abundance: few; d_gene: TRBD1; j_gene: TRBJ2-6; CDR3nt: TGTGCCAGCAGCGTAGGGGGAGGGAGACAGGGGGAGGTTGGGGCCAACGTCCTGACTTTC; CDR3aa: CASSVGGGRQGEVGANVLTF
v_gene: TRBV9; len: 16; abundance: many; d_gene: .; j_gene: TRBJ1-2; CDR3nt: TGTGCCAGCAGCGTAAGCTCCAGGGCAGGAGGCTATGGCTACACCTTC; CDR3aa: CASSVSSRAGGYGYTF
v_gene: TRBV4-3; len: 15; abundance: many; d_gene: .; j_gene: TRBJ2-6; CDR3nt: TGCGCCAGCACAGCCAGCCTCTCTGGGGCCAACGTCCTGACTTTC; CDR3aa: CASTASLSGANVLTF
v_gene: TRBV10-2; len: 15; abundance: many; d_gene: TRBD2; j_gene: TRBJ2-7; CDR3nt: TGCGCCAGCAGTGCTAGCGGGGGGCACCCCTACGAGCAGTACTTC; CDR3aa: CASSASGGHPYEQYF
v_gene: TRBV27; len: 14; abundance: many; d_gene: .; j_gene: TRBJ2-6; CDR3nt: TGTGCCAGCAAGATTTCATTTGGGGCCAACGTCCTGACTTTC; CDR3aa: CASKISFGANVLTF
v_gene: TRBV7-9; len: 11; abundance: many; d_gene: .; j_gene: TRBJ1-2; CDR3nt: TGTGCCAACGGGATAGGATTTGGCTACACCTTC; CDR3aa: CANGIGFGYTF
v_gene: TRBV10-3; len: 13; abundance: .; d_gene: .; j_gene: TRBJ1-2; CDR3nt: TGTGCCATCAGTGCCCCGGGACAAAGGGGCTACACCTTC; CDR3aa: CAISAPGQRGYTF
v_gene: TRBV20-1; len: 13; abundance: many; d_gene: .; j_gene: TRBJ1-2; CDR3nt: TGCAGTGCTAGAGATTCAGTCTCCGGTGGCTACACCTTC; CDR3aa: CSARDSVSGGYTF
v_gene: TRBV9; len: 13; abundance: few; d_gene: TRBD2; j_gene: TRBJ2-5; CDR3nt: TGTGCCAGCAGCCCTCGGGGGGAAGAAACCCAGTACTTC; CDR3aa: CASSPRGEETQYF
v_gene: TRBV24-1; len: 15; abundance: many; d_gene: .; j_gene: TRBJ2-5; CDR3nt: TGTGCCACCAGTGATGCGACGGGGATACAAGAGACCCAGTACTTC; CDR3aa: CATSDATGIQETQYF
v_gene: TRBV7-9; len: 14; abundance: many; d_gene: TRBD1; j_gene: TRBJ2-7; CDR3nt: TGTGCCAGCAGCTCAGGACAGGCCCCCTACGAGCAGTACTTC; CDR3aa: CASSSGQAPYEQYF
v_gene: TRBV5-1; len: 15; abundance: many; d_gene: .; j_gene: TRBJ1-6; CDR3nt: TGCGCCAGCAGCTTGGCCGGCCAGGGTAGATCACCCCTCCACTTT; CDR3aa: CASSLAGQGRSPLHF
v_gene: TRBV12-3/TRBV12-4; len: 14; abundance: .; d_gene: .; j_gene: TRBJ1-5; CDR3nt: TGTGCCAGCAGTTTTCAGGGGAGTGTTCAGCCCCAGCATTTT; CDR3aa: CASSFQGSVQPQHF
v_gene: TRBV7-8; len: 16; abundance: few; d_gene: .; j_gene: TRBJ1-4; CDR3nt: TGCGCCAGCAGCCAAGCACCGGGACGGGTTAATGAAAAACTGTTTTTT; CDR3aa: CASSQAPGRVNEKLFF
v_gene: TRBV19; len: 14; abundance: .; d_gene: .; j_gene: TRBJ1-6; CDR3nt: TGTGCCAGTAGTATTTATAGTGTTAATTCACCCCTCCACTTT; CDR3aa: CASSIYSVNSPLHF
v_gene: TRBV10-3; len: 15; abundance: .; d_gene: TRBD1; j_gene: TRBJ2-7; CDR3nt: TGTGCCAGCAGCCAGGGGACAGGCCGCTCCTACGAGCAGTGCTTC; CDR3aa: CASSQGTGRSYEQCF
v_gene: TRBV2; len: 14; abundance: many; d_gene: .; j_gene: TRBJ1-5; CDR3nt: TGTGCCAGCAGTGAAACCAGGATCGAGCAGCCCCAGCATTTT; CDR3aa: CASSETRIEQPQHF
v_gene: TRBV24-1; len: 13; abundance: .; d_gene: .; j_gene: TRBJ1-5; CDR3nt: TGTGCCACCAGTGATTTGGGGCGAGAGACCCAGCATTTT; CDR3aa: CATSDLGRETQHF
v_gene: TRBV4-3; len: 17; abundance: few; d_gene: TRBD1; j_gene: TRBJ1-4; CDR3nt: TGCGCCAGCAGCAAACGGGACAGGGGGCGATTTAATGAAAAACTGTTTTTT; CDR3aa: CASSKRDRGRFNEKLFF
v_gene: TRBV27; len: 16; abundance: few; d_gene: .; j_gene: TRBJ1-1; CDR3nt: TGTGCCAGCAGTTTCGGGCAGGGGATACTGAACACTGAAGCTTTCTTT; CDR3aa: CASSFGQGILNTEAFF
v_gene: TRBV2; len: 16; abundance: .; d_gene: .; j_gene: TRBJ2-6; CDR3nt: TGTGCCAGCAGTGAATTACAGGGCGGGAAGGCCAACGTCCTGACTTTC; CDR3aa: CASSELQGGKANVLTF
v_gene: TRBV2; len: 13; abundance: .; d_gene: .; j_gene: TRBJ1-5; CDR3nt: TGTGCCAGCAGTCACCCCGGGAATCAGCCCCAGCATTTT; CDR3aa: CASSHPGNQPQHF
v_gene: TRBV25-1; len: 11; abundance: few; d_gene: .; j_gene: TRBJ2-3; CDR3nt: TGTGCCAGCAGTGAAGGAGGTACGCAGTATTTT; CDR3aa: CASSEGGTQYF
v_gene: TRBV7-9; len: 16; abundance: .; d_gene: .; j_gene: TRBJ2-1; CDR3nt: TGTGCCAGCAGCTTACCATCAAGGAGTCGGTACAATGAGCAGCTCTTC; CDR3aa: CASSLPSRSRYNEQLF
v_gene: TRBV10-3; len: 15; abundance: once; d_gene: .; j_gene: TRBJ2-3; CDR3nt: TGTGCCAGCAGCCACGGGGGAGCGGTGTCAGATACGCAGTATTTT; CDR3aa: CASSHGGAVSDTQYF
v_gene: TRBV6-1; len: 11; abundance: .; d_gene: .; j_gene: TRBJ2-7; CDR3nt: TGTGCCAGCAGGTTGGGGGGCGAGCAGTACTTC; CDR3aa: CASRLGGEQYF
v_gene: TRBV30; len: 14; abundance: .; d_gene: .; j_gene: TRBJ1-1; CDR3nt: TGTGCCCGCAACTCTGGGCAGCATAACACTGAAGCTTTCTTT; CDR3aa: CARNSGQHNTEAFF
v_gene: TRBV5-1; len: 16; abundance: .; d_gene: TRBD2; j_gene: TRBJ2-5; CDR3nt: TGCGCCAGCAGCTCCACTAGCGGCCCGTACCAAGAGACCCAGTACTTC; CDR3aa: CASSSTSGPYQETQYF
v_gene: TRBV6-2/TRBV6-3; len: 12; abundance: few; d_gene: .; j_gene: TRBJ2-7; CDR3nt: TGTGCCAGCAGCCCCCTGCGCTACGAGCAGTACTTC; CDR3aa: CASSPLRYEQYF
v_gene: TRBV9; len: 17; abundance: .; d_gene: TRBD1; j_gene: TRBJ2-2; CDR3nt: TGTGCCAGCAGCGACGGGACAGGGGGGTTTGGCACCGGGGAGCTGTTTTTT; CDR3aa: CASSDGTGGFGTGELFF
v_gene: TRBV10-3; len: 12; abundance: .; d_gene: TRBD2; j_gene: TRBJ2-5; CDR3nt: TGTGCTCCCCGGGGGGAGGGAGAGACCCAGTACTTC; CDR3aa: CAPRGEGETQYF
v_gene: TRBV5-5; len: 16; abundance: few; d_gene: TRBD1; j_gene: TRBJ1-5; CDR3nt: TGTGTCAGCAGCTCCGGGACAGGGTCGACCAATCAGCCCCAGCATTTT; CDR3aa: CVSSSGTGSTNQPQHF
v_gene: TRBV14; len: 11; abundance: many; d_gene: .; j_gene: TRBJ2-7; CDR3nt: TGTGCCAGCAGCCAAGGGACGCCCCAGTACTTC; CDR3aa: CASSQGTPQYF
v_gene: TRBV12-3/TRBV12-4; len: 20; abundance: .; d_gene: .; j_gene: TRBJ1-6; CDR3nt: TGTGCCAGCAGCGGCCCTGGGTTGGGACTCCTATACGAGTATAATTCACCCCTCCACTTT; CDR3aa: CASSGPGLGLLYEYNSPLHF
v_gene: TRBV5-1; len: 17; abundance: many; d_gene: .; j_gene: TRBJ2-6; CDR3nt: TGCGCCAGCAGCTTGGCCGGAAAAACCTCTGGGGCCAACGTCCTGACTTTC; CDR3aa: CASSLAGKTSGANVLTF
v_gene: TRBV7-9; len: 16; abundance: few; d_gene: .; j_gene: TRBJ2-5; CDR3nt: TGTGCCAGCAGCTCCCCGTCGATCTCTTCTCAAGAGACCCAGTACTTC; CDR3aa: CASSSPSISSQETQYF
v_gene: TRBV30; len: 12; abundance: few; d_gene: .; j_gene: TRBJ1-1; CDR3nt: TGTGCCTGGAGTGTACGGGAAACTGAAGCTTTCTTT; CDR3aa: CAWSVRETEAFF
v_gene: TRBV6-6; len: 16; abundance: .; d_gene: .; j_gene: TRBJ1-6; CDR3nt: TGTGCCAGCAGTTACTCATTGGCGGGAGAAGGCTCACCCCTCCACTTT; CDR3aa: CASSYSLAGEGSPLHF
v_gene: TRBV6-5; len: 14; abundance: many; d_gene: .; j_gene: TRBJ2-5; CDR3nt: TGTGCCAGCAGTCGCGGGGCAGTTCAAGAGACCCAGTACTTC; CDR3aa: CASSRGAVQETQYF